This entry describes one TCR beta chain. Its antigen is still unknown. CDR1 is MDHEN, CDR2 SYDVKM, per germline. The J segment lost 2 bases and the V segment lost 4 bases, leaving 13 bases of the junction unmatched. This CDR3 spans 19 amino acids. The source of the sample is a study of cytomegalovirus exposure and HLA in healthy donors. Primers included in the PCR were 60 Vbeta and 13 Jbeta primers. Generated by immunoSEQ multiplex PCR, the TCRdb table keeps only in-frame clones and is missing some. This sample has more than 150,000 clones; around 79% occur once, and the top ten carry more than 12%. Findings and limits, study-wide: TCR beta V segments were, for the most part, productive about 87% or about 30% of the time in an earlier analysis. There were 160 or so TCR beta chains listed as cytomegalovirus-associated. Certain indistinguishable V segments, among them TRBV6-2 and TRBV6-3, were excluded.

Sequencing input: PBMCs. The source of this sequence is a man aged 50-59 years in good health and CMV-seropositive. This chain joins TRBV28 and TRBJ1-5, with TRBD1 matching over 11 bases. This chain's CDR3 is CASSYRRTGGLIGNQPQHF. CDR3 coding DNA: TGTGCCAGCAGTTACCGTCGGACAGGGGGCTTGATTGGCAATCAGCCCCAGCATTTT. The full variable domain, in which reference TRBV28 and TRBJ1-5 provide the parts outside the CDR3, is DVKVTQSSRYLVKRTGEKVFLECVQDMDHENMFWYRQDPGLGLRLIYFSYDVKMKEKGDIPEGYSVSREKKERFSLILESASTNQTSMYLCASSYRRTGGLIGNQPQHFGDGTRLSIL.